The present T cell receptor (beta chain) was sequenced within a study of CXCR3-negative and CXCR3-positive naive CD8 T cells. Study conclusions and caveats: Surface CD5 was comparable between naive subsets; TCR strength was inferred from TRB CDR3 properties. For CXCR3-positive naive cells, TRB CDR3s were more hydrophobic than those of CXCR3-negative naive cells. Fresh PBMCs served for most assays, and CXCR3 expression fell partially after cryopreservation.

The authors gated naive CD8+ T cells as CD45RO-CCR7+CD27+CD95-. With UMI labels, 5' RACE was used to prepare the TRB cDNA libraries. From the 5' RACE reads, TCRdb lists one entry per CDR3 protein and no DNA. This sample's table has about 150,000 distinct CDR3 sequences. Germline values: CDR1 SGHTA, CDR2 FQGTGA. The CDR3 is 19 amino acids. A note on this clonotype: Its target is not known.

This receptor was identified in a human donor in good health. Some clones in this sample may be carry-over from other donors' samples. The sequenced sample was naive CXCR3+ CD8+ T cells from blood. This sample's subset: CD45RO-CCR7+CD27+CD95- naive CD8+ T cells expressing CXCR3 (TNR3+). The V and J genes are TRBV7-3 and TRBJ2-1; TCRdb lists TRBD2, though no DNA is available to test this call. CDR3 region: CASSSGLAGGPYGLGEQFF.